Sequencing of this TCR beta chain was carried out in a study of T cells in Graves' hyperthyroidism and ophthalmopathy. In the study overall: Peripheral blood sampling occurred at initial diagnosis, before any treatment.

Under 3 months was the duration of disease in ophthalmopathy patients, who also had a Clinical Activity Score of at least 3 and a NOSPECS grade of at least 4. Patients showing uncontrolled infection, other autoimmune disease, pregnancy or lactation were ineligible. As for this clonotype: Its antigen remains unidentified.

Losses at the gene ends were 6 bases for V and 13 bases for J; bases not matched to a gene: 8. Germline CDR1 and CDR2: MDHEN and SYDVKM. The CDR3 sequence is 12 residues long. RNA transcripts yielded amplified TCR beta CDR3 regions. First-round RT-PCR targeting the TCR CDR3 was performed with the HTBI primer set. TCRdb passed the multiplex PCR reads through MiXCR, listing each CDR3 protein once. In the table there are some 270,000 distinct CDR3 sequences, approximately 23% of which are singletons. Study results and caveats: A model built on 13 V-J features separated ophthalmopathy from stable hyperthyroidism.

The J gene is TRBJ2-7, the V gene TRBV28, with TRBD2 identical over 11 bases. The sample taken for sequencing was blood. The sequence was obtained from a woman between 40 and 50 years old with Graves' ophthalmopathy. The CDR3 DNA reads as TGTGCCAGCAGCCGTTTAGCGGGAGGGAATTACTTC. Translation: CASSRLAGGNYF. The entire variable domain, with the rest obtained from reference TRBV28 and TRBJ2-7, is as follows: DVKVTQSSRYLVKRTGEKVFLECVQDMDHENMFWYRQDPGLGLRLIYFSYDVKMKEKGDIPEGYSVSREKKERFSLILESASTNQTSMYLCASSRLAGGNYFGPGTRLTVT.